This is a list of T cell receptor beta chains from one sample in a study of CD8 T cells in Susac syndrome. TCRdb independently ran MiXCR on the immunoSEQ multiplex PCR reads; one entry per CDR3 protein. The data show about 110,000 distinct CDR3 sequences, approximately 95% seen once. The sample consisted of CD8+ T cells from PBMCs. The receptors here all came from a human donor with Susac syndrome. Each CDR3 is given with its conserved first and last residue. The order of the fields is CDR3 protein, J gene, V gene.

CASSQAPNQPQHF,TRBJ1-5,TRBV7-8
CASSPAMMGTYEQYF,TRBJ2-7,TRBV2
CSAPRDREQYF,TRBJ2-7,TRBV20-1
CASSQTGRDNEQFF,TRBJ2-1,TRBV5-4
CSAPDRDSYEQYF,TRBJ2-7,TRBV20-1
CASSLLGDEETQYF,TRBJ2-5,TRBV27
CSARALVMGADQPQHF,TRBJ1-5,TRBV20-1
CASSLARTEAFF,TRBJ1-1,TRBV5-8
CSVDQGTYYGYTF,TRBJ1-2,TRBV29-1
CASKGTGNNYGYTF,TRBJ1-2,TRBV3-1
CASSQPPAGTEGYNEQFF,TRBJ2-1,TRBV4-3
CASSSRQERTDTQYF,TRBJ2-3,TRBV9